The clone carrying this T cell receptor beta chain was observed a single time. The data are from a study of blood T cell repertoires in COVID-19. Produced via immunoSEQ multiplex PCR; TCRdb's table is partial and in-frame only. Of about 190,000 clones in the sample, approximately 91% were seen once. Sequencing was performed on peripheral blood. The clonotype originates from a man aged 30 to 45 with acute or convalescent COVID-19.

The CDR3 spells CASSDTGKYGYTF. The CDR3 DNA sequence: TGTGCCAGCAGTGATACAGGGAAATATGGCTACACCTTC. V usage is TRBV27 and J usage is TRBJ1-2, with D tentatively TRBD1 (6 bases). Trimming left V 5 bases short and J 5 bases short, with 12 bases between. Looked up from germline, CDR1 is MNHEY and CDR2 is SMNVEV (reference sequence). The CDR3 length is 13 residues.